This TCR beta chain was recovered during a study of identical twins (dated by TCRdb to the mid-2010s). Background for the entire study: TCR alpha and beta repertoires from monozygotic twins, unrelated adults of various ages and cord blood were deep-sequenced to test whether fetal clonotypes persist. Replicate twin experiments were performed at different times using different library preparation protocols to rule out contamination.

Libraries were made using 5' RACE. The sequencing machine was an Illumina HiSeq 2000. A universal primer binding site was added through template switching, and the final cDNA carried a unique molecular identifier so that TCR cDNA molecules could be counted accurately. Specific primers in the conserved constant-segment region were used to synthesize first-strand cDNA for the TCR alpha and beta chains. To control for contamination, each cDNA library was double barcoded with a SMART-Mk sample barcode plus Illumina barcodes. Two successive PCR steps introduced TruSeq adapter sequences along with Illumina sample barcodes. The Illumina HiSeq platform was used with custom primers to sequence TCR alpha and beta cDNA libraries. Per the original workflow: MiGEC was used to process raw reads and extract unique molecular identifiers, and MiXCR was used to find CDR3 positions. For each individual, recombination models were inferred using an EM algorithm with the repgenHMM and IGoR tools. Shared clonotype analysis was performed with the tcR package in R, normalizing sharing by the product of cloneset sizes. To study raw recombination free of thymic and clonal selection effects, out-of-frame nonproductive sequences were analyzed. TCRdb's own reprocessing of the public reads used fastp at Q25 and MiXCR and kept productive beta chains. Rows are combined by CDR3 protein, so each entry shows the most common genes and DNA. The V and J calls, along with clone size, are taken from TCRdb and not from the paper's own processing. The sample table lists approximately 500,000 distinct CDR3 sequences, 15% of them with a count of one. Of the sample, 0.35% to 0.45% is held by the ten largest clones.

Beyond this particular receptor, the publication reports: Conclusions relied on cross-sectional statistical analysis, since the same donors could not be followed over many years. Compared with coincidental sharing between unrelated individuals, out-of-frame TCR alpha sequences shared between twins had an excess of sequences with low generation probability. Fewer insertions were carried by abundant cord blood beta clonotypes, a similar but weaker trend appeared in young adult naive repertoires, and no such trend appeared in memory repertoires. A weaker excess of twin sharing was found in beta out-of-frame sequences because the signal-to-noise ratio was lowered by fewer shared sequences. Zero-insertion analyses could be partly confounded by invariant T cells such as MAIT and iNKT, although diverse VJ usage argued against such confounding for most clonotypes. Out-of-frame TCR alpha sharing in monozygotic twins was systematically underestimated by recombination models, whereas sharing between unrelated individuals was in agreement with the recombination models.

This clonotype has just a few counts. Its antigen remains undetermined. Base qualities were left out, and no much larger clone turns up one base away. V drops 1 base and J drops 7 bases, leaving 14 bases in between. Per the germline V gene (reference sequence), DFQATT is the CDR1 and SNEGSKA is the CDR2. From its cysteine to its phenylalanine, the CDR3 spans 14 amino acids. Of all the DNA, just the CDR3 is kept, 42 bases in frame from base 1. Every donor was a healthy Caucasian. Three pairs of female monozygotic twins, all aged roughly 18 to 29 years, made up the twin cohort. CD4+ and CD8+ T cell populations were isolated with positive isolation kits from Invitrogen. These sequences were also reported in another study, on yellow fever vaccine responses in identical twins. The second study, in turn, reports: The authors reported that the T cell response to vaccination in identical twins appeared partly convergent and partly personalized. In the study, vaccine-responding T cell clones were precisely tracked in identical twins.

The sequence is built from TRBV20-1 and TRBJ2-1, and the D gene may be TRBD1, 6 bases matching. The TCR comes from a woman aged 18-29 years in good health. The sample comprised CD4+ T cells sorted from blood. The nucleotides are TGCAGTGCTAGAGGTCCAGGGGTTAGGAATGAGCAGTTCTTC. It encodes CSARGPGVRNEQFF.